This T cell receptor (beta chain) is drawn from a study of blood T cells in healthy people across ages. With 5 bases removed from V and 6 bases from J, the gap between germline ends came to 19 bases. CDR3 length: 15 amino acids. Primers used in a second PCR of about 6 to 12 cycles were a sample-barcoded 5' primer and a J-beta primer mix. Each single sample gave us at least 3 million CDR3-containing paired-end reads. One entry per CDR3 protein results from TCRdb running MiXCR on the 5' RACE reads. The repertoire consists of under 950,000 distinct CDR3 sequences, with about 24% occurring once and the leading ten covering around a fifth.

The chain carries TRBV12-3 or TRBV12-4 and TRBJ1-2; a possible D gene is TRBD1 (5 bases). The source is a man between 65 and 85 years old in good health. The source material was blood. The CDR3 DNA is TGTGCCAGCAGTGATCCCGGGAGGGGCGCCAATGGCTACACCTTC. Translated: CASSDPGRGANGYTF.